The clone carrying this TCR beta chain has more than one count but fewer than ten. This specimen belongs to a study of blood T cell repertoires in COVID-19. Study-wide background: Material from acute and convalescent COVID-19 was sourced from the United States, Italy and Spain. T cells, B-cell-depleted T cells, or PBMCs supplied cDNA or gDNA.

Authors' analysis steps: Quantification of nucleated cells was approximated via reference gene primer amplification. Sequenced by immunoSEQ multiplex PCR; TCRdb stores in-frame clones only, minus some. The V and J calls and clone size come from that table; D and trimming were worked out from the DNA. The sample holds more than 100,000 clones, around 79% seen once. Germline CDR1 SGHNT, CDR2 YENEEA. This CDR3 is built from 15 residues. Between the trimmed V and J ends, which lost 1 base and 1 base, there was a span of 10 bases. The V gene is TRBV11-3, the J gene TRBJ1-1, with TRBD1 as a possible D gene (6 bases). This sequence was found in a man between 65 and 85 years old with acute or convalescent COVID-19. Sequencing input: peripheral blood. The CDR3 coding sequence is TGTGCCAGCAGCTTAGCTAGGGGACAGAACACTGAAGCTTTCTTT. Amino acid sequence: CASSLARGQNTEAFF.